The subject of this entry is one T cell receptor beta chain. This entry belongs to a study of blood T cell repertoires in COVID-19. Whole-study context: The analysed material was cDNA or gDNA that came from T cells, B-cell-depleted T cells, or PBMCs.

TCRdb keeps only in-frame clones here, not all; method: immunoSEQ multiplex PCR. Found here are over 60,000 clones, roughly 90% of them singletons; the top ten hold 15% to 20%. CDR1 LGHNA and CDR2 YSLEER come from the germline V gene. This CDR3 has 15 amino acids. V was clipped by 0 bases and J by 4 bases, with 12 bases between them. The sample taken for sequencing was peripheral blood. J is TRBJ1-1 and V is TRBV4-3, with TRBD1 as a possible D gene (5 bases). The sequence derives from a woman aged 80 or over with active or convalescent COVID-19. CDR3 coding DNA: TGCGCCAGCAGCCAAGAGGGGACTCGGGGCACTGAAGCTTTCTTT. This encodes CASSQEGTRGTEAFF.